The sequence of this TCR beta chain was determined in a study of blood T cell repertoires in COVID-19. Study in general: Collection of acute and convalescent COVID-19 samples took place in the United States, Italy and Spain. In each case, the material was cDNA or gDNA derived from T cells, B-cell-depleted T cells, or PBMCs.

CDR1 is LNHDA, CDR2 SQIVND, per germline (reference sequence). J was trimmed by 1 base and V by 3 bases; bases with no gene match: 8. The CDR3 sequence is 16 residues long. Authors' processing steps: For nucleated cells, counts were estimated from reference gene primer amplification. Here immunoSEQ multiplex PCR was the method, and the copy in TCRdb shows in-frame clones only, minus some. The DNA gave D and trimming, while V, J and clone size come from that table. The table has about 300,000 clones, roughly 86% seen once. The TCR comes from a man in his sixties or seventies with acute or convalescent COVID-19. Source material: peripheral blood. The gene calls are TRBV19 and TRBJ1-2; 7 bases are a match to TRBD1. CDR3 nucleotides: TGTGCCAGTAGTATCGCCTCCGGGACAGTTAACTATGGCTACACCTTC. It codes for CASSIASGTVNYGYTF. Combining the CDR3 with reference TRBV19 and TRBJ1-2 gives the whole variable domain DGGITQSPKYLFRKEGQNVTLSCEQNLNHDAMYWYRQDPGQGLRLIYYSQIVNDFQKGDIAEGYSVSREKKESFPLTVTSAQKNPTAFYLCASSIASGTVNYGYTFGSGTRLTVV.